The T cell receptor (delta chain) described here comes from a study of γδ T cells in repeated Plasmodium falciparum infection. The sample holds a few counts of this clone. TCRdb's listed protein matches a much larger clone and diverges from this DNA's translation at residue 19, likely through a read error; the protein shown comes from the DNA. TCRdb re-called clones from the multiplex PCR reads using CATT. The data hold 50,000 to 60,000 delta-chain clones, with approximately 2% observed a single time. The CDR3 loop spans 22 amino acids. Germline V lookup: CDR1 TSWWSYY, CDR2 QGS. Vgamma9/Vdelta2+ and Vdelta2-negative gammadelta T cells were flow-sorted from PBMC for bulk sequencing.

This receptor was taken from a pool of human donors (malaria-infected and uninfected, not separated). The chain joins TRDV1 to TRDJ1; 13 positions agree with TRDD3. The J gene comes from matching the DNA to germline here; TCRdb lacks it. Material: gamma-delta T cells from blood. CDR3 nucleotides: TGTGCTCTTGGGGCTTCCTACCTTTACTGGGGGATACGCTTCGGGGATTTCGATGAACTCATCTTT. Its translation is CALGASYLYWGIRFGDFDELIF.